This T cell receptor beta chain is drawn from a study of long-term antiretroviral therapy in people with HIV. Details on this clone: Its specificity is not known.

Study-wide results and caveats: Gathering of blood took place between about 2003 and 2018, possibly under older ART regimens.

Losses at the gene ends were 4 bases for V and 2 bases for J; bases not matched to a gene: 1. This CDR3 is 13 amino acids long. Germline-derived CDR1 and CDR2 are LNHDA and SQIVND (reference sequence). Two or more post-ART PBMC samples, plus at least one pre-ART sample, were available for each donor. This was the immunoSEQ v3.0 assay at survey level. Clones were read by immunoSEQ multiplex PCR, and TCRdb kept only the in-frame ones, dropping some. The table records about 41,000 clones, around 93% of them present only once. This sequence was found in a man aged 30-40 years with HIV. Here the sequenced sample was unsorted PBMCs, taken around 9 years after starting antiretroviral therapy. The chain has TRBV19 and TRBJ1-2, with 7 bases that match TRBD1. In DNA, the CDR3 is TGTGCCAGTAGTAGCAGGGGGAACTATGGCTACACCTTC. Protein sequence: CASSSRGNYGYTF. Looking up the rest from reference TRBV19 and TRBJ1-2 gives the full variable domain: DGGITQSPKYLFRKEGQNVTLSCEQNLNHDAMYWYRQDPGQGLRLIYYSQIVNDFQKGDIAEGYSVSREKKESFPLTVTSAQKNPTAFYLCASSSRGNYGYTFGSGTRLTVV.